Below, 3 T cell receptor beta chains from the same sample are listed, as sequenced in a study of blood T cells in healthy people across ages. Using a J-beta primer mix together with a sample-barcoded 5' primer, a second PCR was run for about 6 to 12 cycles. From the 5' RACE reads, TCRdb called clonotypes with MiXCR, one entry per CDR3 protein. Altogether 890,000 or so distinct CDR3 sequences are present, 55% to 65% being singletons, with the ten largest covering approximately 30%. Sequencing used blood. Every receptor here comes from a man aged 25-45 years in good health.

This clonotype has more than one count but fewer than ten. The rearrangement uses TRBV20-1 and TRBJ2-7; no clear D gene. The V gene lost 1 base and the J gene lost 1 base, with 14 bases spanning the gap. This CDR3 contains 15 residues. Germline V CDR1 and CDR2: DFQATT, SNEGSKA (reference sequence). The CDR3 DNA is TGCAGTGCTAGAGCTGTAGGCGATCTTTCCTACGAGCAGTACTTC. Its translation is CSARAVGDLSYEQYF.

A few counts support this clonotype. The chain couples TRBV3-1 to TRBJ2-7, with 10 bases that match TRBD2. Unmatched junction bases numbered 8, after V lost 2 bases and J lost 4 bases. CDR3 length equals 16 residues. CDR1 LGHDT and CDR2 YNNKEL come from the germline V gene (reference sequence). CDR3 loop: CASSQIAGGSSYEQYF. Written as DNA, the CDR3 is TGTGCCAGCAGCCAAATAGCGGGGGGTAGCTCTTACGAGCAGTACTTC.

Here the CDR3 DNA reads TGTGCCAGCAGCTCCAGCGGGGACAGCTACACAGATACGCAGTATTTT. Translation: CASSSSGDSYTDTQYF. The chain has TRBV11-3 and TRBJ2-3; D tentatively fits TRBD1 or TRBD2 (7 bases each). V was pared by 4 bases and J by 2 bases, with 16 bases between. The CDR3 sequence is 16 residues long. Per germline, CDR1 SGHNT and CDR2 YENEEA.